The rows below give T cell receptor beta chains drawn from one sample of a study of CD8 T cells in Susac syndrome. TCRdb re-derived calls from the immunoSEQ multiplex PCR reads in MiXCR, one entry per CDR3 protein. The repertoire holds approximately 130,000 distinct CDR3 sequences, with approximately 90% as singletons. Source material: CD8+ T cells from PBMCs. These receptors all come from a human donor with multiple sclerosis. Each CDR3 is given with its conserved first and last residue. Fields, in order: V gene, J gene, D gene, clone size, CDR3 length, CDR3 protein, CDR3 DNA. The D gene is left open where the match is weak. For some rows the clone size is stated as once, few or many, or as a class when expanded; others skip it.

TRBV7-9	TRBJ2-5	TRBD2	NA	15	CASSLGGTLQETQYF	TGTGCCAGCAGCTTGGGAGGGACCCTCCAAGAGACCCAGTACTTC
TRBV15	TRBJ1-2	NA	NA	18	CATSRDTGEQFLTYGYTF	TGTGCCACCAGCAGAGATACGGGGGAACAGTTCCTGACCTATGGCTACACCTTC
TRBV30	TRBJ2-7	NA	once	12	CAWSVGTYEQYF	TGTGCCTGGAGTGTCGGCACCTACGAGCAGTACTTC
TRBV20-1	TRBJ2-1	NA	NA	14	CSAEGAETYNEQFF	TGCAGTGCTGAAGGGGCGGAAACCTACAATGAGCAGTTCTTC
TRBV20-1	TRBJ1-3	NA	NA	13	CSARGQRGNTIYF	TGCAGTGCTAGAGGGCAGCGAGGAAACACCATATATTTT
TRBV5-6	TRBJ2-1	NA	NA	15	CASSSGASSYNEQFF	TGTGCCAGCAGCTCTGGCGCTAGCTCCTACAATGAGCAGTTCTTC
TRBV28	TRBJ1-3	NA	NA	14	CASSGGDSGNTIYF	TGTGCCAGCAGCGGCGGAGACTCTGGAAACACCATATATTTT
TRBV7-9	TRBJ1-1	NA	NA	15	CASSPPGHGNTEAFF	TGTGCCAGCAGCCCCCCGGGACATGGGAACACTGAAGCTTTCTTT
TRBV5-1	TRBJ2-2	TRBD2	once	14	CASSTSGNTGELFF	TGCGCCAGCAGCACTAGCGGTAACACCGGGGAGCTGTTTTTT
TRBV27	TRBJ2-2	NA	NA	14	CASSPAPKAGELFF	TGTGCCAGCAGTCCCGCTCCTAAGGCCGGGGAGCTGTTTTTT
TRBV27	TRBJ2-1	NA	NA	14	CASSLRLASNEQFF	TGTGCCAGCAGTTTACGCCTAGCGTCCAATGAGCAGTTCTTC
TRBV2	TRBJ1-1	NA	NA	12	CASSEIWQEAFF	TGTGCCAGCAGTGAGATCTGGCAGGAAGCTTTCTTT
TRBV2	TRBJ2-1	NA	NA	15	CASSELLSSYNEQFF	TGTGCCAGCAGTGAACTATTGAGCTCCTACAATGAGCAGTTCTTC
TRBV9	TRBJ2-1	TRBD2	NA	17	CASSVEGSGRADNEQPF	TGTGCCAGCAGCGTAGAGGGTAGCGGGAGGGCCGACAATGAGCAGCCCTTC
TRBV27	TRBJ2-1	NA	once	15	CASSIGGPPHNEQFF	TGTGCCAGCAGTATAGGGGGACCGCCCCACAATGAGCAGTTCTTC
TRBV7-9	TRBJ2-1	NA	NA	14	CASSEGVQDNEQFF	TGTGCCAGCAGCGAAGGAGTACAAGACAATGAGCAGTTCTTC
TRBV19	TRBJ1-1	NA	NA	18	CASSIPLAGRVLNTEAFF	TGTGCCAGTAGTATCCCCCTGGCAGGGAGGGTTTTGAACACTGAAGCTTTCTTT
TRBV6-4	TRBJ2-1	NA	NA	14	CASSRLEGDNEQFF	TGTGCCAGCAGCCGACTAGAAGGGGACAATGAGCAGTTCTTC
TRBV15	TRBJ1-2	TRBD1	NA	16	CATSSETGVGSYGYTF	TGTGCCACTAGCAGTGAGACAGGGGTGGGGTCCTATGGCTACACCTTC
TRBV5-1	TRBJ1-2	NA	NA	13	CASSLGGTDGYTF	TGCGCCAGCAGCTTGGGGGGCACGGATGGCTACACCTTC
TRBV6-6	TRBJ2-1	NA	NA	12	CASEGEYNEQFF	TGTGCCAGCGAAGGGGAATACAATGAGCAGTTCTTC
TRBV20-1	TRBJ2-1	TRBD2	once	15	CSARGASGSRNEQFF	TGCAGTGCTAGAGGAGCTAGCGGGAGTAGGAATGAGCAGTTCTTC
TRBV19	TRBJ2-7	TRBD2	NA	14	CASSRGLADYEQYF	TGTGCCAGTAGTAGGGGACTAGCGGACTACGAGCAGTACTTC
TRBV2	TRBJ2-7	NA	NA	13	CASSVPLTYEQYF	TGTGCCAGCAGTGTTCCCTTAACCTACGAGCAGTACTTC
TRBV30	TRBJ2-7	NA	NA	13	CAWSPMPTYEQYF	TGTGCCTGGAGTCCGATGCCAACCTACGAGCAGTACTTC
TRBV11-2	TRBJ1-2	NA	NA	12	CASSHTHLGYTF	TGTGCCAGCAGCCATACACACCTCGGCTACACCTTC
TRBV19	TRBJ2-7	TRBD1	NA	14	CASSTGTGVDEQYF	TGTGCCAGTAGTACTGGGACAGGTGTCGACGAGCAGTACTTC
TRBV7-9	TRBJ2-7	TRBD2	once	16	CASSPPWGGEPYEQYF	TGTGCCAGCAGCCCCCCGTGGGGGGGGGAACCCTACGAGCAGTACTTC
TRBV4-2	TRBJ2-1	NA	NA	16	CASSPGEWESYNEQFF	TGTGCCAGCAGCCCCGGCGAGTGGGAGTCCTACAATGAGCAGTTCTTC
TRBV20-1	TRBJ1-3	NA	NA	16	CSARDPTERSGNTIYF	TGCAGTGCTAGAGACCCGACTGAACGCTCTGGAAACACCATATATTTT
TRBV7-9	TRBJ2-7	NA	NA	14	CASSPSEDFYEQYF	TGTGCCAGCAGCCCCAGCGAGGATTTCTACGAGCAGTACTTC
TRBV28	TRBJ2-1	TRBD2	NA	16	CASSFRSGGEYNEQFF	TGTGCCAGCAGTTTCCGTAGCGGGGGGGAATACAATGAGCAGTTCTTC
TRBV5-6	TRBJ1-1	NA	NA	16	CASSLEVVREFTEAFF	TGTGCCAGCAGCTTGGAGGTAGTCCGAGAGTTCACTGAAGCTTTCTTT
TRBV2	TRBJ2-1	NA	NA	8	CASSALFF	TGTGCCAGCAGTGCACTATTCTTC
TRBV28	TRBJ1-2	NA	NA	11	CASRTGWGYTF	TGTGCCAGCAGGACAGGCTGGGGCTACACCTTC
TRBV5-1	TRBJ2-5	TRBD1	NA	15	CASSFLPGGGETQYF	TGCGCCAGCAGCTTCCTACCAGGGGGCGGAGAGACCCAGTACTTC
TRBV19	TRBJ1-2	TRBD1	NA	15	CASSPHGQVWDGYTF	TGTGCCAGTAGTCCCCACGGACAGGTCTGGGATGGCTACACCTTC
TRBV5-1	TRBJ2-7	TRBD2	NA	16	CASSLFSGRALGEQYF	TGCGCCAGCAGCTTGTTTAGCGGGAGGGCCCTCGGCGAGCAGTACTTC
TRBV4-1	TRBJ2-5	NA	NA	14	CASSRLRQQETQYF	TGCGCCAGCAGCCGACTCCGACAGCAAGAGACCCAGTACTTC
TRBV24-1	TRBJ2-2	TRBD1	once	14	CATSQGASGGELFF	TGTGCCACCAGTCAGGGGGCGAGTGGCGGGGAGCTGTTTTTT
TRBV30	TRBJ1-5	NA	NA	15	CAWSLGPSNFQPQHF	TGTGCCTGGAGTCTTGGACCTTCCAACTTTCAGCCCCAGCATTTT
TRBV29-1	TRBJ2-7	NA	NA	12	CSGTWGSYEQYF	TGCAGCGGCACTTGGGGATCCTACGAGCAGTACTTC
TRBV9	TRBJ2-2	NA	NA	14	CASSDRVATGELFF	TGTGCCAGCAGCGACAGGGTTGCCACCGGGGAGCTGTTTTTT
TRBV7-2	TRBJ2-1	NA	NA	11	CASSLGYAQFF	TGTGCCAGCAGCTTAGGATATGCGCAGTTCTTC
TRBV4-2	TRBJ2-3	NA	NA	16	CASSQVDSSRADTQYF	TGTGCCAGCAGCCAGGTTGACTCTTCTCGAGCCGATACGCAGTATTTT
TRBV4-1	TRBJ2-2	NA	NA	15	CASSLRQEPTGELFF	TGCGCCAGCAGCCTACGACAGGAACCCACCGGGGAGCTGTTTTTT
TRBV20-1	TRBJ2-1	NA	NA	14	CSARSSSSYNEQFF	TGCAGTGCTAGAAGCTCCAGCTCCTACAATGAGCAGTTCTTC
TRBV29-1	TRBJ2-5	TRBD2	NA	12	CSGLAGEETQYF	TGCAGCGGACTAGCGGGAGAAGAGACCCAGTACTTC
TRBV24-1	TRBJ2-2	NA	NA	16	CATSDFSGARTGELFF	TGTGCCACCAGTGATTTTTCGGGGGCTCGGACCGGGGAGCTGTTTTTT
TRBV7-9	TRBJ2-7	TRBD1	once	12	CASSNRGSEQYF	TGTGCCAGCAGCAACAGGGGATCCGAGCAGTACTTC
TRBV3-1	TRBJ1-1	NA	NA	15	CASSQGQIMNTEAFF	TGTGCCAGCAGCCAAGGACAGATCATGAACACTGAAGCTTTCTTT
TRBV5-5	TRBJ1-1	NA	NA	14	CASSSVGPGTEAFF	TGTGCCAGCAGCTCGGTGGGCCCGGGGACTGAAGCTTTCTTT
TRBV29-1	TRBJ1-2	NA	NA	11	CSVVSGDGYTF	TGCAGCGTTGTCTCAGGGGATGGCTACACCTTC
TRBV27	TRBJ1-1	NA	NA	15	CASSSRMGADTEAFF	TGTGCCAGCAGTTCGAGAATGGGGGCCGACACTGAAGCTTTCTTT
TRBV12-3/TRBV12-4	TRBJ1-5	NA	NA	14	CASTWGQPHQPQHF	TGTGCCAGCACCTGGGGGCAGCCCCATCAGCCCCAGCATTTT
TRBV20-1	TRBJ2-1	NA	once	11	CSASTLNEQFF	TGCAGTGCTAGTACCCTCAATGAGCAGTTCTTC
TRBV7-6	TRBJ2-7	NA	NA	14	CASSRSEGDREQYF	TGTGCCAGCAGCCGATCCGAGGGGGATCGGGAGCAGTACTTC
TRBV4-3	TRBJ1-1	NA	NA	16	CASSPGWGGEDTEAFF	TGCGCCAGCAGCCCGGGATGGGGGGGGGAGGACACTGAAGCTTTCTTT
TRBV20-1	TRBJ2-7	NA	NA	10	CSARNYEQYF	TGCAGTGCGCGAAATTACGAGCAGTACTTC